This T cell receptor (beta chain) appears in the sequencing data of a study of cytomegalovirus exposure and HLA in healthy donors. The study, taken as a whole, reports: Previous analysis showed most TCR beta V segments were productive about 87% or about 30% of the time. Prediction of most subjects' HLA-A and HLA-B alleles by TCR beta sequences was reportedly accurate. The records held CMV serostatus as the only immune exposure information.

Of note for this clone: Its antigen is not identified.

PCR was performed using 60 Vbeta and 13 Jbeta primers. Under the authors' procedure: There were around 80 million unique TCR beta chains by a later count, and approximately 11 million of them were shared. Measured with immunoSEQ multiplex PCR; TCRdb has only the in-frame clones, and not every one. Clonal size and the V and J genes are those of that table, whereas D and trimming came from the DNA. The sample consists of about 96,000 clones, under 85% of them appearing once. Germline CDR1 MGHRA, CDR2 YSYEKL. Trimming removed 0 bases from V and 3 bases from J, with 17 bases in between. CDR3 length: 17 amino acids.

This sequence joins TRBV4-1 and TRBJ1-1; a possible D gene is TRBD1 (5 bases). This receptor was taken from a female donor in good health and CMV-seropositive. The sequenced sample was PBMCs. The CDR3 is CASSQDGQGPRDTEAFF. The DNA for the CDR3 is TGCGCCAGCAGCCAAGATGGGCAGGGCCCAAGGGACACTGAAGCTTTCTTT.